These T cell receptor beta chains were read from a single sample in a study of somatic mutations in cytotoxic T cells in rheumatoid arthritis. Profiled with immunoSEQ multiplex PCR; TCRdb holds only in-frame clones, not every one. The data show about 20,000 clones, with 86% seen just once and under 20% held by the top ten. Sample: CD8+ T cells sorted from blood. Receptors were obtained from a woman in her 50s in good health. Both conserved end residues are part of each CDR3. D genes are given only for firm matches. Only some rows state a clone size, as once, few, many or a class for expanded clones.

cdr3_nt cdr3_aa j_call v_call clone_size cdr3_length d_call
TGTGCCAGCAGTGGCCCTACGGGCGGGGAAACCTACGAGCAGTACTTC CASSGPTGGETYEQYF TRBJ2-7 TRBV6-4 NA 16 NA
TGTGCCAGCAGTCACCCGGGCGAGACCCAGTACTTC CASSHPGETQYF TRBJ2-5 TRBV27 NA 12 NA
TGCGCCAGCAGCCAAGGGCAGGGGGACCACTACGAGCAGTACTTC CASSQGQGDHYEQYF TRBJ2-7 TRBV4-3 NA 15 TRBD1
TGCGCCAGCAGCCAAGGCTCTGGACGGGGTCCGACAGATACGCAGTATTTT CASSQGSGRGPTDTQYF TRBJ2-3 TRBV4-3 NA 17 NA
TGTGCCAGCAGCCCCCGGGCCTACAATGAGCAGTTCTTC CASSPRAYNEQFF TRBJ2-1 TRBV7-2 NA 13 NA
TGTGCCAGCAGTCAAGGGGGGAACACTGAAGCTTTCTTT CASSQGGNTEAFF TRBJ1-1 TRBV6-5 NA 13 NA
TGTGCCAGCAGCGGGGGAAGCTACGAGCAGTACTTC CASSGGSYEQYF TRBJ2-7 TRBV27 once 12 NA
TGTGCCAGCAGCGGGGGGGCCAGGGTAGATACGCAGTATTTT CASSGGARVDTQYF TRBJ2-3 TRBV9 NA 14 NA
TGTGCCAGTAGTATGGGCTGGAACACTGAAGCTTTCTTT CASSMGWNTEAFF TRBJ1-1 TRBV19 few 13 NA
TGTGCCAGCAGTTTCCTTCTAGCGGAAGAGACCCAGTACTTC CASSFLLAEETQYF TRBJ2-5 TRBV27 NA 14 TRBD2
TGTGCCATCAGTGAGAGACTGGGCTCTGGAAACACCATATATTTT CAISERLGSGNTIYF TRBJ1-3 TRBV10-3 NA 15 NA
TGTGCCAGCAGTTTGTTAGCGGGGAGCTCCTACAATGAGCAGTTCTTC CASSLLAGSSYNEQFF TRBJ2-1 TRBV27 once 16 TRBD2
TGTGCCAGCAGCTTAGTGGCAGGGAGAGCAACTAATGAAAAACTGTTTTTT CASSLVAGRATNEKLFF TRBJ1-4 TRBV13 once 17 NA
TGTGCCAGCAGCGTAGGTGGTCAAGCAGACTATGGCTACACCTTC CASSVGGQADYGYTF TRBJ1-2 TRBV9 NA 15 NA
TGTGCCACCGCTCCGGGACTCTCCTACGAGCAGTACTTC CATAPGLSYEQYF TRBJ2-7 TRBV6-5 NA 13 NA
TGTGCCAGCTCACCAACCGACAGGGGCGGTAATCAGCCCCAGCATTTT CASSPTDRGGNQPQHF TRBJ1-5 TRBV18 NA 16 TRBD1
TGTGCCAGCAGCTTTGTTCTAGCGGGGGGGATCAATGAGCAGTTCTTC CASSFVLAGGINEQFF TRBJ2-1 TRBV7-9 NA 16 TRBD2
TGTGCCAGCAGTTTACAGACAGTTGGGGTAGACTCTGGAAACACCATATATTTT CASSLQTVGVDSGNTIYF TRBJ1-3 TRBV28 NA 18 NA
TGTGCCAGCAGCTTGGTTGGGATCTACGAGCAGTACTTC CASSLVGIYEQYF TRBJ2-7 TRBV5-5 NA 13 NA
TGTGCCATCATGGCAAGGGGGTTAAACGTTCGGGGGAACACTGAAGCTTTCTTT CAIMARGLNVRGNTEAFF TRBJ1-1 TRBV10-3 NA 18 NA
TGTGCCAGCAGCTTGACAGGGGACTATAGAGATACGCAGTATTTT CASSLTGDYRDTQYF TRBJ2-3 TRBV7-2 NA 15 NA
TGTGCCAGCAGCGACGACAGCTCTGGAAACACCATATATTTT CASSDDSSGNTIYF TRBJ1-3 TRBV5-4 NA 14 NA
TGTGCCAGCAGCTTTGATCTAAACTATGGCTACACCTTC CASSFDLNYGYTF TRBJ1-2 TRBV5-5 NA 13 NA
TGTGCCAGCAGCTTGGGGGACGCAGCAGCTAATGAAAAACTGTTTTTT CASSLGDAAANEKLFF TRBJ1-4 TRBV5-4 NA 16 NA
TGTGCCAGCAGCCCCCTGCATAATGAAAAACTGTTTTTT CASSPLHNEKLFF TRBJ1-4 TRBV7-9 NA 13 NA
TGTGCCAGCAGCTTGTTGGTCGGGGGGGCCGGGGAGGGGAATGGCTACACCTTC CASSLLVGGAGEGNGYTF TRBJ1-2 TRBV5-4 NA 18 NA
TGTGCCAGTAGTATAGACACCGGGACAGGGGCGAACACTGAAGCTTTCTTT CASSIDTGTGANTEAFF TRBJ1-1 TRBV19 NA 17 TRBD1
TGTGCCAGCAGCTCCCGGGAATCCTATAATTCACCCCTCCACTTT CASSSRESYNSPLHF TRBJ1-6 TRBV7-2 NA 15 NA
TGTGCCAGCAGCGGCGTAGGTGGCACCAACCTTTTTGAAGCTTTCTTT CASSGVGGTNLFEAFF TRBJ1-1 TRBV11-2 NA 16 NA
TGCGCCAGCAGCCAAGGGTACAGGGGGCACTATGGCTACACCTTC CASSQGYRGHYGYTF TRBJ1-2 TRBV4-1 NA 15 TRBD1
TGCGCCAGCAGCCTACAGGGGGCCGATGAAAAACTGTTTTTT CASSLQGADEKLFF TRBJ1-4 TRBV5-1 few 14 TRBD1
TGTGCCAGCAGTTACTCTAACCTAGCGGGGGGCTCCGGGCAGTACTTC CASSYSNLAGGSGQYF TRBJ2-7 TRBV6-5 NA 16 TRBD2
TGCGCCAGCAGCCAGGCTGTCGGGACTCGCGAGACCCAGTACTTC CASSQAVGTRETQYF TRBJ2-5 TRBV4-3 NA 15 NA
TGTGCCAGCAGTGAATGGTTAGCGGGGGGCACAGATACGCAGTATTTT CASSEWLAGGTDTQYF TRBJ2-3 TRBV6-1 NA 16 TRBD2
TGCGCCAGCAGCCAAGGGACAGGGAGCTCTGGAAACACCATATATTTT CASSQGTGSSGNTIYF TRBJ1-3 TRBV4-3 NA 16 TRBD1
TGTGCCAGCAGTCAGGGCCTTAACACTGAAGCTTTCTTT CASSQGLNTEAFF TRBJ1-1 TRBV27 NA 13 NA
TGTGCCAGCAGCTTATCGGGACTAGCTTTAGGGACCGGGGAGCTGTTTTTT CASSLSGLALGTGELFF TRBJ2-2 TRBV7-2 NA 17 TRBD2
TGCGCCAGCAGCCAAGTGGGGGGACTCCAAGAGACCCAGTACTTC CASSQVGGLQETQYF TRBJ2-5 TRBV4-1 NA 15 NA
TGCGCCAGCAGCCATAACGGACAGTCACAAGAGACCCAGTACTTC CASSHNGQSQETQYF TRBJ2-5 TRBV4-3 NA 15 NA
TGTGCCAGCAGTGTGGAGTCGACAGGGGTTAATCAGCCCCAGCATTTT CASSVESTGVNQPQHF TRBJ1-5 TRBV2 NA 16 TRBD1
TGTGCCAGCAGCGTGGTCGGTCAAGATGAGCAGTTCTTC CASSVVGQDEQFF TRBJ2-1 TRBV9 NA 13 NA
TGTGCCAGCAGCTCCCCCGGGACAGGGGGACCCGGGGAGCTGTTTTTT CASSSPGTGGPGELFF TRBJ2-2 TRBV7-6 NA 16 TRBD1
TGTGCCAGCAGTACCGGGACCGAGGGTGAAGCTTTCTTT CASSTGTEGEAFF TRBJ1-1 TRBV6-5 NA 13 NA
TGCGCCAGCAGCCTAGGTACCGGTAATGAGCAGTTCTTC CASSLGTGNEQFF TRBJ2-1 TRBV4-3 NA 13 NA
TGTGCCAGCAGTTATCTTTCCGGCGAAAAACTGTTTTTT CASSYLSGEKLFF TRBJ1-4 TRBV6-6 NA 13 NA
TGTGCCAGCAGCCAACTGCGGGCCGCTGGGGCCAACGTCCTGACTTTC CASSQLRAAGANVLTF TRBJ2-6 TRBV14 NA 16 NA
TGCGCCAGCAGCCAAGAGTGGGGGGCTGGGGCCAACGTCCTGACTTTC CASSQEWGAGANVLTF TRBJ2-6 TRBV4-3 NA 16 NA